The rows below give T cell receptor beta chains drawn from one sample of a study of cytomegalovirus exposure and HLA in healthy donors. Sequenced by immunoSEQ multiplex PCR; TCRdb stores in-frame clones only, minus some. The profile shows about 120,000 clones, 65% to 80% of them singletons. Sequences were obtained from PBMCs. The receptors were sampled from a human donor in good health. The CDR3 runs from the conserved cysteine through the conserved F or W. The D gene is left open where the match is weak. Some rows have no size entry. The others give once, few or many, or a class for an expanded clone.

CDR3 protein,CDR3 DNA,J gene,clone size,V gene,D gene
CASSFGGNNEQFF,TGTGCCAGCAGTTTTGGGGGCAACAATGAGCAGTTCTTC,TRBJ2-1,few,TRBV27,-
CASSRSGQRILNTEAFF,TGTGCCAGCAGTCGATCGGGACAGAGGATCTTGAACACTGAAGCTTTCTTT,TRBJ1-1,-,TRBV27,TRBD1
CASSLDSSTSGNTIYF,TGTGCCAGCAGCTTGGACAGCTCGACCTCTGGAAACACCATATATTTT,TRBJ1-3,once,TRBV5-6,-
CASSLIGRVGYGYTF,TGTGCCAGCAGCTTAATCGGCAGGGTGGGCTATGGCTACACCTTC,TRBJ1-2,once,TRBV7-2,-
CASSPFRGELFF,TGTGCCAGCAGCCCCTTCAGGGGGGAGCTGTTTTTT,TRBJ2-2,-,TRBV6-5,-
CANSLSPGTGETQYF,TGTGCCAACAGCCTCTCCCCGGGGACAGGGGAGACCCAGTACTTC,TRBJ2-5,-,TRBV9,TRBD1
CASSLAGGDQPQHF,TGTGCCAGCAGCTTAGCTGGGGGCGATCAGCCCCAGCATTTT,TRBJ1-5,few,TRBV7-2,-
CASSLRGQGATNTGELFF,TGTGCCAGCAGCTTAAGAGGGCAGGGGGCCACGAACACCGGGGAGCTGTTTTTT,TRBJ2-2,once,TRBV7-8,TRBD1
CASSLVGGSYYEQYF,TGTGCCAGCAGCTTGGTTGGAGGGTCCTACTACGAGCAGTACTTC,TRBJ2-7,-,TRBV5-5,-
CASSLWEGSEQYF,TGCGCCAGCAGCTTGTGGGAGGGGTCCGAGCAGTACTTC,TRBJ2-7,-,TRBV5-1,TRBD2
CASRTQGGTEAFF,TGTGCCAGTAGGACACAGGGGGGCACTGAAGCTTTCTTT,TRBJ1-1,-,TRBV19,TRBD1
CASVPGQGKRANTEAFF,TGTGCCAGTGTACCGGGACAGGGAAAACGGGCGAACACTGAAGCTTTCTTT,TRBJ1-1,-,TRBV19,TRBD1
CASSPIGTGLMNTEAFF,TGTGCCAGCTCACCAATTGGGACAGGGCTAATGAACACTGAAGCTTTCTTT,TRBJ1-1,-,TRBV18,TRBD1
CGGTDSGNTIYF,TGTGGAGGGACAGACTCTGGAAACACCATATATTTT,TRBJ1-3,-,TRBV30,TRBD1
CASSLLAGGQNTGEPFF,TGTGCCAGCAGCTTACTAGCGGGAGGGCAGAACACCGGGGAGCCGTTTTTT,TRBJ2-2,-,TRBV4-2,TRBD2
CASSGAGVEANYGYTF,TGTGCCAGCAGCGGGGCGGGTGTCGAAGCTAACTATGGCTACACCTTC,TRBJ1-2,-,TRBV9,-
CASSYEIGTTLYEQYF,TGTGCCAGCAGCTACGAAATCGGGACTACCCTCTACGAGCAGTACTTC,TRBJ2-7,-,TRBV5-6,TRBD2
CSVCLGYSYEQYF,TGCAGCGTTTGTCTCGGGTACTCCTACGAGCAGTACTTC,TRBJ2-7,-,TRBV29-1,-
CASNRQGAYNEQFF,TGCGCCAGCAATAGACAGGGGGCCTACAATGAGCAGTTCTTC,TRBJ2-1,-,TRBV10-2,TRBD1
CAWSRQVNTEAFF,TGTGCCTGGAGCCGACAGGTGAACACTGAAGCTTTCTTT,TRBJ1-1,once,TRBV30,-
CASTETGDPEAFF,TGTGCCAGCACAGAAACAGGGGATCCTGAAGCTTTCTTT,TRBJ1-1,-,TRBV18,TRBD1
CASSLGQGIPYNEQFF,TGTGCCAGCAGTCTTGGACAGGGAATCCCCTACAATGAGCAGTTCTTC,TRBJ2-1,-,TRBV6-6,TRBD1
CAISFGDRGRTEAFF,TGTGCCATCAGTTTTGGGGACAGGGGGCGAACTGAAGCTTTCTTT,TRBJ1-1,-,TRBV10-3,TRBD1
CASREDRALAKNIQYF,TGTGCCAGCAGGGAAGACAGGGCACTAGCCAAAAACATTCAGTACTTC,TRBJ2-4,-,TRBV28,TRBD1
CASSQSTRGNLWGF,TGCGCCAGCAGTCAATCAACCCGAGGGAATCTGTGGGGCTTT,TRBJ1-1,-,TRBV23-1,-
CASSNLAGGETQYF,TGCGCCAGCAGCAACCTAGCGGGAGGGGAGACCCAGTACTTC,TRBJ2-5,-,TRBV5-1,TRBD2
CASSYGAGAGLNEQFF,TGTGCCAGCAGTTACGGCGCGGGAGCTGGGTTAAATGAGCAGTTCTTC,TRBJ2-1,few,TRBV6-5,TRBD2
CASSQEQTMNTEAFF,TGTGCCAGCAGCCAAGAACAGACCATGAACACTGAAGCTTTCTTT,TRBJ1-1,-,TRBV4-2,-
CASKASEIYEQYF,TGCGCCAGCAAGGCTAGCGAGATCTACGAGCAGTACTTC,TRBJ2-7,few,TRBV5-1,-
CASSLQGSRYF,TGTGCCAGCAGTTTACAGGGTTCCCGGTACTTC,TRBJ2-5,-,TRBV28,-
CATSRDIQLTNTEAFF,TGTGCCACCAGCAGAGATATACAACTAACGAACACTGAAGCTTTCTTT,TRBJ1-1,-,TRBV15,-
CASRNTGTGDEQYF,TGTGCCAGCAGGAACACCGGGACAGGGGACGAGCAGTACTTC,TRBJ2-7,-,TRBV25-1,TRBD1
CASSQWGGRTDTQYF,TGTGCCAGCAGCCAATGGGGGGGACGCACAGATACGCAGTATTTT,TRBJ2-3,-,TRBV13,TRBD2
CASSTREAGELFF,TGTGCCAGTAGTACCAGGGAAGCCGGGGAGCTGTTTTTT,TRBJ2-2,few,TRBV19,-
CASSSGGTDTQYF,TGCGCCAGCAGTTCAGGGGGCACAGATACGCAGTATTTT,TRBJ2-3,-,TRBV5-1,-
CASSFSPYRERKNEQFF,TGCGCCAGCAGCTTTTCCCCCTACCGGGAGCGAAAGAATGAGCAGTTCTTC,TRBJ2-1,once,TRBV5-1,-
CASSKSRAGEKEKLFF,TGTGCCAGCAGCAAATCAAGGGCAGGGGAAAAGGAAAAACTGTTTTTT,TRBJ1-4,once,TRBV21-1,-